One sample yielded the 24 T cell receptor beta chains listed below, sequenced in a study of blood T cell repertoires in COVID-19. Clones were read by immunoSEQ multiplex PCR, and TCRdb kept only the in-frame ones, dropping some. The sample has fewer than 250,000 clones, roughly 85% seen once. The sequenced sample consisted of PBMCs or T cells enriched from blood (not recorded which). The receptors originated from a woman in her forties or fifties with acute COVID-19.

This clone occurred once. The CDR3 DNA is TGTGCCAGCGGAGGGTTCACCGGGGAGCTGTTTTTT. Protein: CASGGFTGELFF. The V call is TRBV9, the J call TRBJ2-2, with TRBD2 as a possible D gene (6 bases). The CDR3 spans 12 residues. Per the germline V gene, CDR1 is SGDLS and CDR2 is YYNGEE. Deletions cut 7 bases from V and 4 bases from J, with 8 bases between.

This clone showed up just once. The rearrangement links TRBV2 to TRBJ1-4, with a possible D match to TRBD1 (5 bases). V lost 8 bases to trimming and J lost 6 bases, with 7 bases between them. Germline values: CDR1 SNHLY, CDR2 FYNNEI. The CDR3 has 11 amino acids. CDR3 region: CASGTDEKLFF. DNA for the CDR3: TGTGCCAGCGGGACTGATGAAAAACTGTTTTTT.

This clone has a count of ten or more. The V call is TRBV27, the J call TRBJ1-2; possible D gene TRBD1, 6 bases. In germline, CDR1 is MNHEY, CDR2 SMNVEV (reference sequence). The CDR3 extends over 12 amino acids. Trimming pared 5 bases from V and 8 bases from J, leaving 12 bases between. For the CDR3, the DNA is TGTGCCAGCAGTACAGGGATGGGCGGCTACACCTTC. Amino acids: CASSTGMGGYTF.

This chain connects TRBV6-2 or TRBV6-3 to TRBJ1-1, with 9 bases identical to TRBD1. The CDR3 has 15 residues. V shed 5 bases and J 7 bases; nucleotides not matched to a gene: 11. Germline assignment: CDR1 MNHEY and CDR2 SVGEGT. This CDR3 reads CASSQLTGGQNEAFF. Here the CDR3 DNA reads TGTGCCAGCAGTCAACTTACAGGGGGCCAGAATGAAGCTTTCTTT.

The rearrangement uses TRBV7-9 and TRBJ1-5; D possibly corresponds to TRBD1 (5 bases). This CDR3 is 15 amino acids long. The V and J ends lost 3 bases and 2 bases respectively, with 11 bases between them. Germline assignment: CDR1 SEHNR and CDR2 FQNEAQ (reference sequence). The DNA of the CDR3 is TGTGCCAGCAGCTTGGGGGGGAACGGCAATCAGCCCCAGCATTTT. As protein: CASSLGGNGNQPQHF. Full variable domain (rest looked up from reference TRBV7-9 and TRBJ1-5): DTGVSQNPRHKITKRGQNVTFRCDPISEHNRLYWYRQTLGQGPEFLTYFQNEAQLEKSRLLSDRFSAERPKGSFSTLEIQRTEQGDSAMYLCASSLGGNGNQPQHFGDGTRLSIL.

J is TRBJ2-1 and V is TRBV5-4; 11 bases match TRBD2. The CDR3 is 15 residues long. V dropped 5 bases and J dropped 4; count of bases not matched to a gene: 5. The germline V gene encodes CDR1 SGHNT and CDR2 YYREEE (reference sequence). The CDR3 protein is CASRTGTSGYNEQFF. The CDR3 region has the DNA TGTGCCAGCAGAACCGGGACTAGCGGATACAATGAGCAGTTCTTC.

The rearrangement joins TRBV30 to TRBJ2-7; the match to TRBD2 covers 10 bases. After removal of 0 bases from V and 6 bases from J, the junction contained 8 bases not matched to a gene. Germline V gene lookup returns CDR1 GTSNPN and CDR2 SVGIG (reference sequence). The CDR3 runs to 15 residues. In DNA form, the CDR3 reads TGTGCCTGGAGTGTACGAGTAGGACTAGCGGCCGAGCAGTACTTC. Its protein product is CAWSVRVGLAAEQYF.

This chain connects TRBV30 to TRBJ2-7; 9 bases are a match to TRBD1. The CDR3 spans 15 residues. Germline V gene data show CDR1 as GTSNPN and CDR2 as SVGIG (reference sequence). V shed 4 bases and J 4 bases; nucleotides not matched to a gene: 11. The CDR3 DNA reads TGTGCCTGGACCGTCCCGGGACAGGGTTATTACGAGCAGTACTTC. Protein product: CAWTVPGQGYYEQYF.

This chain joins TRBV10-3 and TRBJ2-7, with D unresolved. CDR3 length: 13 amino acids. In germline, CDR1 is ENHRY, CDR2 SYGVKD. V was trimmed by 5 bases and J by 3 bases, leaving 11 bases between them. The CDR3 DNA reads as TGTGCCATCAGTTTAGCCGAACACTACGAGCAGTACTTC. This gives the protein CAISLAEHYEQYF.

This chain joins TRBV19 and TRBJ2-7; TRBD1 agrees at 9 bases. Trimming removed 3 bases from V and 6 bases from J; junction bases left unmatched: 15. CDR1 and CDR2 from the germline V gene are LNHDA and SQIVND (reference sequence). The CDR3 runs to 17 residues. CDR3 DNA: TGTGCCAGTAGTATGCTACCTACCGGGACAGGGCAATCCGAGCAGTACTTC. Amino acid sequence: CASSMLPTGTGQSEQYF.

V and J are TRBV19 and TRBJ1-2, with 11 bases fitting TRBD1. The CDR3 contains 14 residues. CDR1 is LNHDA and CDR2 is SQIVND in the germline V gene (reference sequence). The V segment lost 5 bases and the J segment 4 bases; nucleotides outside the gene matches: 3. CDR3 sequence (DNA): TGTGCCAGTAGTCCCGGGACAGGGGGCTATGGCTACACCTTC. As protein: CASSPGTGGYGYTF. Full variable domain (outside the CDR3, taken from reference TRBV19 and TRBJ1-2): DGGITQSPKYLFRKEGQNVTLSCEQNLNHDAMYWYRQDPGQGLRLIYYSQIVNDFQKGDIAEGYSVSREKKESFPLTVTSAQKNPTAFYLCASSPGTGGYGYTFGSGTRLTVV.

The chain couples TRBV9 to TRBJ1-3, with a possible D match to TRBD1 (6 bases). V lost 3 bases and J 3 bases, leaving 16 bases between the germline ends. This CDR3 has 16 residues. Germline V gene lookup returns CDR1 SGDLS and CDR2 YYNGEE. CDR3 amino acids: CASSDNRVGDGNTIYF. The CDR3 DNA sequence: TGTGCCAGCAGCGATAACAGGGTTGGCGATGGAAACACCATATATTTT.

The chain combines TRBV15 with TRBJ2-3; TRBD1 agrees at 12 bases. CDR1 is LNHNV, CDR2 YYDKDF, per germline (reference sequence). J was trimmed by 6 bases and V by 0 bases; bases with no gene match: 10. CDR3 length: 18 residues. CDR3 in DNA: TGTGCCACCAGCAGAGAACAACCGGGACAGGGGGCGCGTGATACGCAGTATTTT. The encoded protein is CATSREQPGQGARDTQYF.

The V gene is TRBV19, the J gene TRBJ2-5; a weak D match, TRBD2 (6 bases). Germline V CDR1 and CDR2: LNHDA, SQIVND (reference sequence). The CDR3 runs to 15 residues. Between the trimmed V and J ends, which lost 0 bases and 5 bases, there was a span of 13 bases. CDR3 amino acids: CASSIDMGGRETQYF. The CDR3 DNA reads TGTGCCAGTAGTATAGATATGGGGGGACGGGAGACCCAGTACTTC.

CDR3 DNA: TGTGCCAGCAGTGAGTACCAGACTTATAGCAATCAGCCCCAGCATTTT. This sequence encodes CASSEYQTYSNQPQHF. V gene TRBV2 combines with J gene TRBJ1-5, with D uncertain. Trimming pared 3 bases from V and 0 bases from J, leaving 12 bases between. Germline CDR1 reads SNHLY; CDR2 reads FYNNEI. CDR3 length: 16 amino acids.

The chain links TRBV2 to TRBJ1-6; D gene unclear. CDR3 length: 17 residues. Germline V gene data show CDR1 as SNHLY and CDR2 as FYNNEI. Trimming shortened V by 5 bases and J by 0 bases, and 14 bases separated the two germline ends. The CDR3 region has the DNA TGTGCCAGCAGTTCCCGACGGGGAAGCTCCTATAATTCACCCCTCCACTTT. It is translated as CASSSRRGSSYNSPLHF.

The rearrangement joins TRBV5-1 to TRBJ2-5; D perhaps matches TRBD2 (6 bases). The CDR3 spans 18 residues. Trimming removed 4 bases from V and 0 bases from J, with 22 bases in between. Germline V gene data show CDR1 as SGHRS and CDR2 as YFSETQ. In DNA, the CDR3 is TGCGCCAGCAGCCTGGCCCCTATAACAGGAGGGTACCAAGAGACCCAGTACTTC. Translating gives CASSLAPITGGYQETQYF.

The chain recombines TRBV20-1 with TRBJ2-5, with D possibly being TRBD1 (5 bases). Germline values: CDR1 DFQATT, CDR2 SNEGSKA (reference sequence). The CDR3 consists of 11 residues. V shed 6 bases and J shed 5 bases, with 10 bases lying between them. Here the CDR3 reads CSATRVETQYF. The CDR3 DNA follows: TGCAGTGCCACCAGGGTTGAGACCCAGTACTTC.

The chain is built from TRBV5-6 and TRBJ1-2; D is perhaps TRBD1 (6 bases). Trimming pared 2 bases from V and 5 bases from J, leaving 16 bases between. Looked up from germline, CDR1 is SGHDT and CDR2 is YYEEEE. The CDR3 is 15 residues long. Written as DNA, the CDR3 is TGTGCCAGCAGCTTTGGGACCGGGGGGGCGTATGGCTACACCTTC. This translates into CASSFGTGGAYGYTF.

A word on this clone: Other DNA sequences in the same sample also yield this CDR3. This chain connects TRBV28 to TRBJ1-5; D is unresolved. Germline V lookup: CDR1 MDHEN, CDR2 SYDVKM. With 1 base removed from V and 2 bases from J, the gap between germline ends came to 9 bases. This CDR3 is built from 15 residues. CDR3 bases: TGTGCCAGCAGTTTATCGTTGGCTGGCAATCAGCCCCAGCATTTT. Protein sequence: CASSLSLAGNQPQHF.

The CDR3: CASSLGGVYGYTF. In DNA form, the CDR3 reads TGTGCCAGCAGTTTGGGGGGAGTTTATGGCTACACCTTC. The genes are TRBV12-3 or TRBV12-4 and TRBJ1-2, with D possibly being TRBD1 (5 bases). The CDR3 has 13 residues. The V gene lost 3 bases and the J gene lost 5 bases, with 10 bases spanning the gap.

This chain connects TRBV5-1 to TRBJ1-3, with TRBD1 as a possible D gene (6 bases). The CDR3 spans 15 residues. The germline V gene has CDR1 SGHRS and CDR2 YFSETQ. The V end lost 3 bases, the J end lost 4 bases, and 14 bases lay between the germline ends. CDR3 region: CASSSRRGSGNTIYF. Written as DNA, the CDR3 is TGCGCCAGCAGCTCCCGAAGGGGGTCCGGAAACACCATATATTTT.

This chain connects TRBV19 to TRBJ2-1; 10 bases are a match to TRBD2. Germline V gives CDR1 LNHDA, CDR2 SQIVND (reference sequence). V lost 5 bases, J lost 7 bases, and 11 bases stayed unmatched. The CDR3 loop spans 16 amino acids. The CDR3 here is CASSSPLLAGENEQFF. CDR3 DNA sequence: TGTGCCAGTAGTTCTCCCCTCCTAGCGGGGGAAAATGAGCAGTTCTTC.

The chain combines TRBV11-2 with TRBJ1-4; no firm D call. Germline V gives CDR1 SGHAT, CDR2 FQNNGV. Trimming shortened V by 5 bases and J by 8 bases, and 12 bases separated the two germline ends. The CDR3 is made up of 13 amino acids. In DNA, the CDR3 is TGTGCCAGCAGCCCCCCCGGTAACGAAAAACTGTTTTTT. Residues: CASSPPGNEKLFF.